These 6 T cell receptor beta chains were all obtained from the same sample, sequenced in a study of T cell changes during pregnancy in multiple sclerosis. Sequencing used immunoSEQ multiplex PCR; TCRdb keeps in-frame clones, though not all of them. Of around 100,000 clones listed, about 90% are singletons. Sequences were derived from peripheral blood, sampled after pregnancy. The receptors shown here come from a female donor with multiple sclerosis, enrolled in a pregnancy study.

The gene calls are TRBV2 and TRBJ1-2; 7 bases are a match to TRBD1. CDR1 and CDR2 from the germline V gene are SNHLY and FYNNEI. The CDR3 contains 13 residues. The trim removed 5 bases at V and 8 bases at J, leaving 8 bases unmatched. CDR3 sequence reads: CASSWDSERGYTF. CDR3 DNA: TGTGCCAGCAGTTGGGACAGCGAACGAGGCTACACCTTC.

The genes are TRBV19 and TRBJ1-2; D is undetermined. V was cut by 3 bases and J by 3 bases, with 8 bases left in between. This CDR3 contains 13 residues. Looked up from germline, CDR1 is LNHDA and CDR2 is SQIVND (reference sequence). The DNA of the CDR3 is TGTGCCAGTAGTATGTCGGACTACTATGGCTACACCTTC. Its translation: CASSMSDYYGYTF.

This clone has just a few counts. CDR3 DNA: TGTGCCAGCTCCCTTGACAGAGAGACCCAGTACTTC. Its protein product is CASSLDRETQYF. The J gene is TRBJ2-5, the V gene TRBV18; D is perhaps TRBD1 (5 bases). In germline, CDR1 is KGHSH, CDR2 LQKENI. Trimming took off 6 bases at V and 4 bases at J, with 9 bases between the two ends. This CDR3 contains 12 residues. Supplemented by reference TRBV18 and TRBJ2-5, the full variable domain reads NAGVMQNPRHLVRRRGQEARLRCSPMKGHSHVYWYRQLPEEGLKFMVYLQKENIIDESGMPKERFSAEFPKEGPSILRIQQVVRGDSAAYFCASSLDRETQYFGPGTRLLVL.

The V gene is TRBV18, the J gene TRBJ2-2, with 8 bases lining up with TRBD1. The CDR3 sequence is 16 residues long. Germline V gives CDR1 KGHSH, CDR2 LQKENI. The J segment lost 4 bases and the V segment lost 0 bases, leaving 4 bases of the junction unmatched. The CDR3: CASSPPGQGRTGELFF. CDR3 nucleotides: TGTGCCAGCTCACCACCTGGACAGGGCCGCACCGGGGAGCTGTTTTTT.

The chain employs TRBV11-2 and TRBJ1-6; 10 bases agree with TRBD1. Germline V CDR1 and CDR2: SGHAT, FQNNGV. With V trimmed by 0 bases and J by 5 bases, 4 bases remained unmatched. This CDR3 contains 17 residues. CDR3 DNA: TGTGCCAGCAGCTTAGATGGGACAGGGGCGAATAATTCACCCCTCCACTTT. Translation gives CASSLDGTGANNSPLHF.

The CDR3, as DNA: TGTGCCATCACAGGGGGCGCGGATGGCTACACCTTC. Its translation is CAITGGADGYTF. V gene TRBV10-3 combines with J gene TRBJ1-2; 8 bases line up with TRBD1. After removal of 7 bases from V and 6 bases from J, the junction contained 4 bases not matched to a gene. This CDR3 spans 12 amino acids. CDR1 and CDR2 from the germline V gene are ENHRY and SYGVKD.